In its sample, the clone carrying this T cell receptor (beta chain) was seen once. Deletions cut 8 bases from V and 5 bases from J, with 8 bases between. CDR3 length equals 11 residues. The germline V gene has CDR1 SNHLY and CDR2 FYNNEI. Construction of the TCRbeta library involved unique molecular identifiers. TCRdb fed the PCR reads into MiXCR, producing one record per CDR3 protein. This repertoire shows some 490,000 distinct CDR3 sequences, approximately 12% found once; its top ten account for over 5.5%. This sample was taken from a study of T-cell reconstitution after alpha-beta-depleted transplantation in children.

The rearrangement uses TRBV2 and TRBJ2-3; D gene ambiguous. Sequenced here: PBMCs from the stem cell graft donor, sampled from the stem cell graft. The origin of this receptor is a human donor who donated a stem cell graft to a child with combined immunodeficiency. The CDR3 is CASVWEDTQYF. The CDR3 DNA reads as TGTGCCAGCGTCTGGGAAGATACGCAGTATTTT. Drawing the rest from reference TRBV2 and TRBJ2-3, the complete variable domain is EPEVTQTPSHQVTQMGQEVILRCVPISNHLYFYWYRQILGQKVEFLVSFYNNEISEKSEIFDDQFSVERPDGSNFTLKIRSTKLEDSAMYFCASVWEDTQYFGPGTRLTVL.